The rows below give T cell receptor beta chains drawn from one sample of a study of cytomegalovirus exposure and HLA in healthy donors. Produced via immunoSEQ multiplex PCR; TCRdb's table is partial and in-frame only. Among approximately 94,000 clones listed, approximately 80% were seen once. Sequencing used PBMCs. The receptor set was obtained from a man aged 25 to 40 in good health and CMV-seropositive. Both conserved end residues are part of each CDR3. A D gene is named only where the DNA matches it firmly. A row's size may be missing; if present it is once, few, many or a size class.

V gene: TRBV11-2
D gene: NA
J gene: TRBJ2-7
clone size: NA
CDR3 DNA: TGTGCCAGCAGCCCAGATCGAGGGTCCTACGAGCAGTACTTC
CDR3 protein: CASSPDRGSYEQYF

V gene: TRBV4-1
D gene: NA
J gene: TRBJ2-7
clone size: NA
CDR3 DNA: TGCGCCAGCAGCCAAGGGCAGCGCTACGAGCAGTACTTC
CDR3 protein: CASSQGQRYEQYF

V gene: TRBV6-6
D gene: NA
J gene: TRBJ2-5
clone size: NA
CDR3 DNA: TGTGCCAGCAGTACTCCCCCGGAGACCCAGTACTTC
CDR3 protein: CASSTPPETQYF

V gene: TRBV28
D gene: TRBD2
J gene: TRBJ2-1
clone size: NA
CDR3 DNA: TGTGCCAGCAGTTTAATCCCGGGGACTACACAGAGGTACAATGAGCAGTTCTTC
CDR3 protein: CASSLIPGTTQRYNEQFF

V gene: TRBV5-5
D gene: NA
J gene: TRBJ1-3
clone size: NA
CDR3 DNA: TGTGCCAGCAGCCTGGGCGGAGGGGGGGACACCATATATTTT
CDR3 protein: CASSLGGGGDTIYF

V gene: TRBV11-2
D gene: NA
J gene: TRBJ2-3
clone size: few
CDR3 DNA: TGTGCCAGCAGCCGAGGAAATACGCAGTATTTT
CDR3 protein: CASSRGNTQYF

V gene: TRBV7-6
D gene: TRBD1
J gene: TRBJ2-7
clone size: NA
CDR3 DNA: TGTGCCAGCAGCTTGAGACAGGGTGAGGGCGAGCAGTACTTC
CDR3 protein: CASSLRQGEGEQYF

V gene: TRBV21-1
D gene: NA
J gene: TRBJ2-5
clone size: NA
CDR3 DNA: TGTGCCAGCATCCTAACCCAGGGTCACACGACGGGGGGGGCGGAAAAGTACCAAGAGACCCAGTACTTC
CDR3 protein: CASILTQGHTTGGAEKYQETQYF

V gene: TRBV2
D gene: NA
J gene: TRBJ1-5
clone size: NA
CDR3 DNA: TGTGCCAGCAGGGACAGTAGCAATCAGCCCCAGCATTTT
CDR3 protein: CASRDSSNQPQHF

V gene: TRBV15
D gene: TRBD1
J gene: TRBJ2-1
clone size: NA
CDR3 DNA: TGTGCCACCAGCATCGGGACAGCCTACAATGAGCAGTTCTTC
CDR3 protein: CATSIGTAYNEQFF

V gene: TRBV6-5
D gene: TRBD1
J gene: TRBJ1-6
clone size: few
CDR3 DNA: TGTGCCAGCAGTATTCGGGACAGATATAATTCACCCCTCCACTTT
CDR3 protein: CASSIRDRYNSPLHF

V gene: TRBV10-2
D gene: NA
J gene: TRBJ2-3
clone size: NA
CDR3 DNA: TGCGCCAGCAGTGAGATCGGGGTTTGGGATACGCAGTATTTT
CDR3 protein: CASSEIGVWDTQYF

V gene: TRBV30
D gene: TRBD1
J gene: TRBJ1-4
clone size: few
CDR3 DNA: TGTGCCTGGAGTACTAACAGGGGTGAAAAACTGTTTTTT
CDR3 protein: CAWSTNRGEKLFF

V gene: TRBV19
D gene: NA
J gene: TRBJ1-1
clone size: NA
CDR3 DNA: TGTGCCAGTAGTATGGGACAACTGAACACTGAAGCTTTCTTT
CDR3 protein: CASSMGQLNTEAFF

V gene: TRBV27
D gene: NA
J gene: TRBJ1-1
clone size: few
CDR3 DNA: TGTGCCAGCAGTGGGGGGGGCGGCACTGAAGCTTTCTTT
CDR3 protein: CASSGGGGTEAFF

V gene: TRBV4-3
D gene: TRBD1
J gene: TRBJ2-1
clone size: few
CDR3 DNA: TGCGCCAGCAGCCAAGGGACAGGGGCGTACAATGAGCAGTTCTTC
CDR3 protein: CASSQGTGAYNEQFF

V gene: TRBV4-1
D gene: TRBD1
J gene: TRBJ1-6
clone size: NA
CDR3 DNA: TGCGCCAGCAGCCAAGATAGCGGACAGGGTCTACCCCTCCACTTT
CDR3 protein: CASSQDSGQGLPLHF

V gene: TRBV6-1
D gene: TRBD1
J gene: TRBJ1-3
clone size: NA
CDR3 DNA: TGTGCCAGCAGGCGACAGGGGCAACCTGGAAACACCATATATTTT
CDR3 protein: CASRRQGQPGNTIYF

V gene: TRBV6-1
D gene: TRBD1
J gene: TRBJ1-1
clone size: NA
CDR3 DNA: TGTGCCAGCAGTGCAGGGGGTACGACCACTGAAGCTTTCTTT
CDR3 protein: CASSAGGTTTEAFF

V gene: TRBV2
D gene: TRBD2
J gene: TRBJ2-7
clone size: once
CDR3 DNA: TGTGCCAGTTCCGTTCGGACTAGCGGGATGAGGGAGCAGTACTTC
CDR3 protein: CASSVRTSGMREQYF

V gene: TRBV5-5
D gene: NA
J gene: TRBJ1-2
clone size: NA
CDR3 DNA: TGTGCCAGCAGCTTGGTAGGGGTTGGGTATGGCTACACCTTC
CDR3 protein: CASSLVGVGYGYTF